This section outlines one T cell receptor (beta chain) sequence together with its context. The data belong to a study of blood T cell repertoires in COVID-19. The wider study: COVID-19 samples collected from the United States, Italy and Spain covered acute and convalescent phases. PBMCs, B-cell-depleted T cells, or T cells were the source of the cDNA or gDNA that made up the material.

Per the original methods: Reference gene primer amplification gave nucleated cell count estimates. Clones were sequenced by immunoSEQ multiplex PCR, and TCRdb holds only the in-frame ones, with some missing. That table supplies the V and J calls and clone size; D and trimming were determined from the DNA. The sample yields about 150,000 clones, more than 70% seen once. The trim removed 4 bases at V and 7 bases at J, leaving 13 bases unmatched. CDR3 length equals 16 residues. Germline CDR1 is SGHNT and CDR2 is YYREEE (reference sequence). Sequenced sample: peripheral blood. The chain uses TRBV5-4 and TRBJ1-2; 10 bases are shared with TRBD1. The sequence derives from a man in his forties or fifties with active or convalescent COVID-19. The CDR3 sequence: CASSHGDDRGRGGYTF. The CDR3, as DNA: TGTGCCAGCAGCCACGGGGATGACAGGGGGCGAGGTGGCTACACCTTC.